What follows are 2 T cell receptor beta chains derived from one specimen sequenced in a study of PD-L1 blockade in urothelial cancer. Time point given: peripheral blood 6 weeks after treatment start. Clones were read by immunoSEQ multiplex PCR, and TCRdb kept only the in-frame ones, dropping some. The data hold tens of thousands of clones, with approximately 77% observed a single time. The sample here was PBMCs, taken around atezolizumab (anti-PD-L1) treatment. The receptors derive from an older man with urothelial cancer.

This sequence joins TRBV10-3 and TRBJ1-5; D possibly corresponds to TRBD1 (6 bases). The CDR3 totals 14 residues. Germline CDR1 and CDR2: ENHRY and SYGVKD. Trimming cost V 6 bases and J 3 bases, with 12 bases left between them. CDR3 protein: CAISEQGSNQPQHF. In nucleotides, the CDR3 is TGTGCCATCAGCGAACAGGGTTCCAATCAGCCCCAGCATTTT.

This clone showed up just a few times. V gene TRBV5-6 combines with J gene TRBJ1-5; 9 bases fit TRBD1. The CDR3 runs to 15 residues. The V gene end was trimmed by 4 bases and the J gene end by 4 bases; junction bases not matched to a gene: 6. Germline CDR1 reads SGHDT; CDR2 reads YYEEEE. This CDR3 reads CASSQGQGINQPQHF. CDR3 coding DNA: TGTGCCAGCAGCCAAGGACAGGGGATAAATCAGCCCCAGCATTTT.